This T cell receptor gamma chain was recorded in a study of gammadelta T cells in human blood (dated by TCRdb to between 2020 and 2021). What the work shows at the level of the full study, not this receptor alone: According to the study, polyclonal expansion of innate gamma-delta T cells immediately after birth appeared to be driven by microbial exposure.

Library prep was done by RT-PCR. This sample was sequenced with an Illumina MiSeq. Clone calls in TCRdb were regenerated from the public reads with CATT, after which identical DNA sequences shared one row. The sample table shows a few hundred gamma-chain clones, and roughly 7% are seen once. Around 17% of the sample is held by the ten biggest clonotypes. This clone is classified as hyperexpanded (1% or more). This clone's antigen is unknown. Per-base qualities were not stored, and no clone one base away is much larger. For this chain, trimming is 3 bases at the V end and 3 bases at the J end, and the number of junction bases without a gene match is 8. The CDR3 goes from the cysteine to the phenylalanine over 14 residues. The kept DNA is CDR3 alone, 42 bases in frame from the first base. In the germline V gene (reference sequence), CDR1 corresponds to VTNTFY and CDR2 to YDVSTARD.

This TCR derives from a human fetus. The chain is encoded by TRGV3 joined to TRGJ1 or TRGJ2. Input material: non-Vgamma9Vdelta2 gamma-delta T cells from fetal blood. The CDR3 protein: CATWDPSFYYKKLF. The DNA is TGTGCCACCTGGGACCCCTCTTTTTATTATAAGAAACTCTTT.